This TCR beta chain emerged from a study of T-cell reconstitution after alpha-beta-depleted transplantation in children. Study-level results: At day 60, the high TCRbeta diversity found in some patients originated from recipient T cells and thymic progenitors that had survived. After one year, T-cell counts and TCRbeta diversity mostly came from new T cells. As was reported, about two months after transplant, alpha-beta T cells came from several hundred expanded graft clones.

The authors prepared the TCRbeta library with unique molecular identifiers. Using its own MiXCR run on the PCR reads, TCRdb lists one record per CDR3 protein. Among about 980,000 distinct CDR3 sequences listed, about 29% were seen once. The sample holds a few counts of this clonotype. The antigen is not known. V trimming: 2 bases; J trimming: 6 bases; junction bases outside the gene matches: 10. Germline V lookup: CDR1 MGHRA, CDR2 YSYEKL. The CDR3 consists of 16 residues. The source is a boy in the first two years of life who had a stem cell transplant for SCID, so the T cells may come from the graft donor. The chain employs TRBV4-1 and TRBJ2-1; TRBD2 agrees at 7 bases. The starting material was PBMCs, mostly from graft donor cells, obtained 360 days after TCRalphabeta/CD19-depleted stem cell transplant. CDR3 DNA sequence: TGCGCCAGCAGCCAATTAGGGCGGGGGTCTCTCAATGAGCAGTTCTTC. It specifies CASSQLGRGSLNEQFF.